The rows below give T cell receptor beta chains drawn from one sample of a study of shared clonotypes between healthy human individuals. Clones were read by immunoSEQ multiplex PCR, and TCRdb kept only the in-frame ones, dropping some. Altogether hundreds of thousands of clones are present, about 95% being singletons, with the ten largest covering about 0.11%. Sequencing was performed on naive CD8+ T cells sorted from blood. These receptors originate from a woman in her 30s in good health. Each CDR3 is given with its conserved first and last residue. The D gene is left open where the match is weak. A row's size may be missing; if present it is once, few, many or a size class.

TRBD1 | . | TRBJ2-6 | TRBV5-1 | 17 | TGCGCCAGCAGCTTGGACCCAACAGGGGCCGGGGCCAACGTCCTGACTTTC | CASSLDPTGAGANVLTF
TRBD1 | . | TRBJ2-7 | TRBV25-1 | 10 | TGTGCCACCAGGGGGTACGAGCAGTACTTC | CATRGYEQYF
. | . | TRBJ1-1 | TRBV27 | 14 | TGTGCCAGCAGTTTGAGCGGACTCAACACTGAAGCTTTCTTT | CASSLSGLNTEAFF
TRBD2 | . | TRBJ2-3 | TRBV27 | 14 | TGTGCCAGCAGTTTAGGACTAGCGGCAGATACGCAGTATTTT | CASSLGLAADTQYF
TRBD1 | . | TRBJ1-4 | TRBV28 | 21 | TGTGCCAGCAGTTTCGGCCCCGACAGGGTGGGGCCCGGGTTTCTTCTTGAAAAACTGTTTTTT | CASSFGPDRVGPGFLLEKLFF
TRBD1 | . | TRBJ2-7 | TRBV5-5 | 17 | TGTGCCAGCAGCTTGGCGAGGGGACAGTCCTTAAACTACGAGCAGTACTTC | CASSLARGQSLNYEQYF
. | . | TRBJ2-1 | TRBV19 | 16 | TGTGCCAGTAGTATCTCAGTGGGGGCGCCTTACAATGAGCAGTTCTTC | CASSISVGAPYNEQFF
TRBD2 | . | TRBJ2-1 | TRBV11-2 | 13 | TGTGCCAGCACTACGGGAGGGTGGAATGAGCAGTTCTTC | CASTTGGWNEQFF
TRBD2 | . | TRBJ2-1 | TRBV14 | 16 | TGTGCCAGCAGCCAAGGGGGGGAGGGCCTATTGAATGAGCAGTTCTTC | CASSQGGEGLLNEQFF
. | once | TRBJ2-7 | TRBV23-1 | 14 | TGCGCCAGCAGCCTCCAGGGGGGTGGGCACGAGCAGTACTTC | CASSLQGGGHEQYF
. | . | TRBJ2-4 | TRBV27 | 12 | TGTGCCAGTGGCCACGGAAAAAACATTCAGTACTTC | CASGHGKNIQYF
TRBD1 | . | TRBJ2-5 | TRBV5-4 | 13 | TGTGCCAGCAGCCGGGACAGGGAAGAGACCCAGTACTTC | CASSRDREETQYF
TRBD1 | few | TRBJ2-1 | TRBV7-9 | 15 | TGTGCCAGCAGCTCTCCCCGGGACAGGGGGAATGAGCAGTTCTTC | CASSSPRDRGNEQFF
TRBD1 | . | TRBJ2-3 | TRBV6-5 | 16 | TGTGCCAGCAGTTACTCGTGGACAGGGTGGGGAGATACGCAGTATTTT | CASSYSWTGWGDTQYF
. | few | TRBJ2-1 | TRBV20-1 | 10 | TGCAGTGCACCTGTCAATGAGCAGTTCTTC | CSAPVNEQFF
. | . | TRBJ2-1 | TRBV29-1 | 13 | TGCAGCGCTCGACCGGGTCTAGATACTGAGCAGTTCTTC | CSARPGLDTEQFF
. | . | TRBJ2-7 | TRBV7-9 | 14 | TGTGCCAGCAGCTTAGTAGAGGACGGTGTGGAGCAGTACTTC | CASSLVEDGVEQYF
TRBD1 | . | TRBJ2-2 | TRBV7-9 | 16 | TGTGCCAGCAGCCCGCGGACAGGGGGCGGCACCGGGGAGCTGTTTTTT | CASSPRTGGGTGELFF
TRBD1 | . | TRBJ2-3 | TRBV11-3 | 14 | TGTGCCAGCAGCTGGGGGACAGGCACAGATACGCAGTATTTT | CASSWGTGTDTQYF
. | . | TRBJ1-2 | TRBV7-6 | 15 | TGTGCCAGCAGCCCCCTAGTCCCAGGAGATTATGGCTACACCTTC | CASSPLVPGDYGYTF
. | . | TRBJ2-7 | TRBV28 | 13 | TGTGCCAGCAGTTTTGGAGTCACCTACGAGCAGTACTTC | CASSFGVTYEQYF
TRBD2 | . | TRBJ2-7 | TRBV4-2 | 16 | TGTGCCAGCAGCCAATCTCTAGCGGGAGTTCTCTACGAGCAGTACTTC | CASSQSLAGVLYEQYF
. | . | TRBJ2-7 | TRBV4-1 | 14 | TGCGCCAGCAGCCAATCCGCCTGGGTCTACGAGCAGTACTTC | CASSQSAWVYEQYF
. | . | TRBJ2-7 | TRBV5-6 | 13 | TGTGCCAGCAGCTGGGGAATAGCGGACGAGCAGTACTTC | CASSWGIADEQYF
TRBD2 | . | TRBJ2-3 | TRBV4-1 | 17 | TGCGCCAGCAGCCAAGACGGGACTAGCGGGAGGACAGATACGCAGTATTTT | CASSQDGTSGRTDTQYF
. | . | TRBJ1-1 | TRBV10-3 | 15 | TGTGCCATCAGTGAGTCCGGGGCCATGAACACTGAAGCTTTCTTT | CAISESGAMNTEAFF
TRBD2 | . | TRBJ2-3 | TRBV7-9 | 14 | TGTGCCAGCAGCTCGGGGGGAGGGGAAGATACGCAGTATTTT | CASSSGGGEDTQYF
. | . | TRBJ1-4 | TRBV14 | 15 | TGTGCCAGCAGCCAAGGAGAGGCAACTAATGAAAAACTGTTTTTT | CASSQGEATNEKLFF
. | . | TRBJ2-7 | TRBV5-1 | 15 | TGCGCCAGCAGCTTGCCCTCTGGGGCTTCCTACGAGCAGTACTTC | CASSLPSGASYEQYF
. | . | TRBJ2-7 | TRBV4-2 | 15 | TGTGCCAGCAGCCAAGATAGACTTCTTCTCTACGAGCAGTACTTC | CASSQDRLLLYEQYF
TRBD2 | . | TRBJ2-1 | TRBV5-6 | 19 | TGTGCCAGCAGCTTGGGGAGGCTAGCGGGAGGGCCTTTTTCTGGTGAGCAGTTCTTC | CASSLGRLAGGPFSGEQFF
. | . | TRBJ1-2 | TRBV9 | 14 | TGTGCCAGCAGCGTAGGGGTAGGGGAAGTTGGCTACACCTTC | CASSVGVGEVGYTF
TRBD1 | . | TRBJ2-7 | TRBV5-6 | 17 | TGTGCCAGCACCTCGGGCCCCCCGGGACAGGAGAACTACGAGCAGTACTTC | CASTSGPPGQENYEQYF